The 3 T cell receptor beta chains reported below all come from one sample, sequenced in a study of shared clonotypes between healthy human individuals (dated by TCRdb to 2020 to 2021). The method behind the library was the immunoSEQ multiplex PCR assay. As stored in TCRdb, this immuneACCESS dataset retains in-frame rearrangements with V and J assigned. A fraction of the clones does not appear; measured against another copy, unresolved V genes explain less than half of the discrepancy, and the remainder lacks a known reason. For this sample there are a few hundred thousand clones; more than 95% appear just once. In total, the top ten clones hold 0.045% to 0.07% of the sample. Sequenced sample: naive CD4+ T cells sorted from blood. The meaning of the sample's cell subset or site label: CD45RA+ positively selected. These receptor sequences come from a woman aged 25 to 45 in good health.

The rearrangement uses TRBV28 and TRBJ1-5; TRBD1 aligns across 9 bases. Germline V gene sequence: CDR1 MDHEN, CDR2 SYDVKM. With 4 bases clipped from V and 3 bases from J, the junction kept 7 bases outside the gene matches. This CDR3 comprises 16 residues. Written as DNA, the CDR3 is TGTGCCAGCAGTTGGTACGGACAGGGGAACAATCAGCCCCAGCATTTT. The encoded protein is CASSWYGQGNNQPQHF.

This chain joins TRBV7-9 and TRBJ1-3, with D possibly being TRBD1 (6 bases). The CDR3 covers 15 residues. Germline loops: CDR1 SEHNR, CDR2 FQNEAQ (reference sequence). V gave up 2 bases and J gave up 2 bases, with 10 bases separating them. The CDR3 coding sequence is TGTGCCAGCAGCTTATTGGCAGGGGCTGGAAACACCATATATTTT. Residues: CASSLLAGAGNTIYF.

DNA of the CDR3: TGCGCCAGCAGTGAGTCGGTGCGGACAGGGGCCAACAATGAGCAGTTCTTC. This translates into CASSESVRTGANNEQFF. The J gene is TRBJ2-1, the V gene TRBV10-1; 9 bases are shared with TRBD1. This CDR3 is built from 17 residues. Germline CDR1 and CDR2: WNHNN and SYGVQD (reference sequence). With V trimmed by 0 bases and J by 5 bases, 8 bases remained unmatched.